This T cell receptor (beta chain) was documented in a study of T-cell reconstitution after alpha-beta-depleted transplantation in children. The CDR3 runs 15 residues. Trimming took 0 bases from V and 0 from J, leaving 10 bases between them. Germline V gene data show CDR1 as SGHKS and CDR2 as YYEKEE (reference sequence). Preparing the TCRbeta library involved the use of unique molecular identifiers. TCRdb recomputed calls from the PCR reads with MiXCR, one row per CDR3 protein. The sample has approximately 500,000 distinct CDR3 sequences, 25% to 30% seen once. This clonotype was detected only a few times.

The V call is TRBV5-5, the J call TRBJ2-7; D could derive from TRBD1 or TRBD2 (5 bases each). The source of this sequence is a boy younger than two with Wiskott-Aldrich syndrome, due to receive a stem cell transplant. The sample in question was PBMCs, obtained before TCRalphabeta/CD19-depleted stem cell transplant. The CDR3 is CASSLVGGTSYEQYF. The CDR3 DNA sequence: TGTGCCAGCAGCTTGGTTGGGGGAACCTCCTACGAGCAGTACTTC. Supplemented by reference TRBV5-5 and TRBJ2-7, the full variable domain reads DAGVTQSPTHLIKTRGQQVTLRCSPISGHKSVSWYQQVLGQGPQFIFQYYEKEERGRGNFPDRFSARQFPNYSSELNVNALLLGDSALYLCASSLVGGTSYEQYFGPGTRLTVT.